Listed here are 26 T cell receptor beta chains from one sample, sequenced in a study of CD8 T cells in ankylosing spondylitis. MiXCR was run by TCRdb on the 5' RACE reads, yielding one entry per CDR3 protein. Counted here are 200,000 or so distinct CDR3 sequences, about 26% occurring once; the ten biggest clones make up 5% to 8%. Sequenced sample: blood, either unsorted or a sorted T cell fraction (not recorded which). The receptors were gathered from a male donor with ankylosing spondylitis or in good health (not recorded which).

The rearrangement links TRBV20-1 to TRBJ2-5, with D perhaps TRBD2 (5 bases). CDR3 length equals 13 residues. From germline, CDR1 is DFQATT and CDR2 SNEGSKA (reference sequence). Trimming removed 5 bases from V and 2 bases from J, with 12 bases in between. The CDR3 loop is CSAPYGGQETQYF. CDR3 coding DNA: TGCAGTGCTCCTTACGGCGGGCAAGAGACCCAGTACTTC.

This clonotype came up many times. The chain has TRBV27 and TRBJ1-1; D call uncertain. This CDR3 contains 15 residues. Between the trimmed V and J ends, which lost 0 bases and 4 bases, there was a span of 12 bases. Germline V gives CDR1 MNHEY, CDR2 SMNVEV (reference sequence). CDR3 loop: CASSLSPEWGTEAFF. The DNA of the CDR3 is TGTGCCAGCAGTTTATCGCCGGAGTGGGGCACTGAAGCTTTCTTT.

Many counts were recorded for this clonotype. The chain has TRBV28 and TRBJ2-3; D uncertain. The CDR3 sequence is 14 residues long. Trimming stripped 8 bases from V and 5 bases from J, with 17 bases between. CDR1 and CDR2 (germline): MDHEN, SYDVKM. CDR3 loop: CASSTNGRKDTQYF. The CDR3 DNA sequence: TGTGCCAGCTCGACAAATGGACGGAAAGATACGCAGTATTTT.

The chain recombines TRBV20-1 with TRBJ2-7; D might be TRBD1 (6 bases). Deletions cut 4 bases from V and 0 bases from J, with 19 bases between. The CDR3 totals 16 residues. Germline-derived CDR1 and CDR2 are DFQATT and SNEGSKA (reference sequence). The CDR3 DNA reads TGCAGTGCTAACTCTTTACTTCAGGGGAGCTCCTACGAGCAGTACTTC. Its protein is CSANSLLQGSSYEQYF.

The table lists this clonotype with many counts. DNA of the CDR3: TGCGCCAGCAGCTTGAGCTTCCGGGGAAGCGGGAGGGCCCTCGACGAGCAGTACTTC. As protein: CASSLSFRGSGRALDEQYF. J is TRBJ2-7 and V is TRBV5-1; TRBD2 matches at 10 bases. Germline CDR1 is SGHRS and CDR2 is YFSETQ. With 1 base clipped from V and 5 bases from J, the junction kept 18 bases outside the gene matches. This CDR3 spans 19 amino acids.

In this sample, this clonotype turned up many times. This rearrangement joins TRBV27 to TRBJ2-7; 7 bases fit TRBD2. Trimming removed 5 bases from V and 4 bases from J; junction bases left unmatched: 5. Per the germline V gene, CDR1 is MNHEY and CDR2 is SMNVEV (reference sequence). This CDR3 is built from 13 residues. Written as DNA, the CDR3 is TGTGCCAGCAGTGGGGACTACGAATACGAGCAGTACTTC. Protein: CASSGDYEYEQYF.

This clonotype was found once. This rearrangement joins TRBV4-1 to TRBJ2-1; 10 nucleotides align to TRBD2. Germline loops: CDR1 MGHRA, CDR2 YSYEKL. The CDR3 runs 17 residues. CDR3 bases: TGCGTTAGCAGCCGAAGAGGACTAGCGGCATCCTACAATGAGCAGTTCTTC. Protein sequence: CVSSRRGLAASYNEQFF.

This clonotype showed up just a few times. The chain uses TRBV3-1 and TRBJ2-1, with D perhaps matching TRBD2 (6 bases). The CDR3 covers 17 residues. Trimming cost V 4 bases and J 6 bases, with 22 bases left between them. Germline V lookup: CDR1 LGHDT, CDR2 YNNKEL (reference sequence). The CDR3 here is CASSLRADRLGVNEQFF. The CDR3 bases are TGTGCCAGCAGCCTTCGAGCGGACCGACTAGGCGTCAATGAGCAGTTCTTC.

This clonotype was seen ten or more times. V usage is TRBV21-1 and J usage is TRBJ1-5; the table's D gene call, TRBD1, was not cross checked with the DNA. TRBV21-1 is shown as a pseudogene. This CDR3 has 16 amino acids. The CDR3 region has the DNA TGTGCCAGCAGCAAGGTGGACACAAAGATCAATCAGCCCCAGCATTTT. The encoded protein is CASSKVDTKINQPQHF.

This clonotype was counted between two and nine times. This rearrangement joins TRBV20-1 to TRBJ1-6, with a weak D call TRBD1 (5 bases). Per germline, CDR1 DFQATT and CDR2 SNEGSKA (reference sequence). V lost 3 bases and J lost 7, with 13 bases in between. The length of the CDR3 is 14 residues. CDR3 in DNA: TGCAGTGCTAGGAGAGCGGGGCAGAATTCACCCCTCCACTTT. Translation gives CSARRAGQNSPLHF.

The chain has TRBV18 and TRBJ2-3, with D maybe TRBD2 (6 bases). Germline values: CDR1 KGHSH, CDR2 LQKENI. This CDR3 contains 18 residues. With 0 bases removed from V and 1 base from J, the gap between germline ends came to 17 bases. The CDR3 nucleotides are TGTGCCAGCTCACCACCGTCGGTCCTAGCGCGAGGCACAGATACGCAGTATTTT. Its protein is CASSPPSVLARGTDTQYF.

The sample holds many counts of this clonotype. The rearrangement joins TRBV4-3 to TRBJ2-1; perhaps TRBD2 as D (5 bases). Germline V gene data show CDR1 as LGHNA and CDR2 as YSLEER. The CDR3 spans 17 residues. The V end lost 0 bases, the J end lost 9 bases, and 21 bases lay between the germline ends. The CDR3 DNA follows: TGCGCCAGCAGCCAAGAAGTGTCAGGCCCCGGGCGGGTTGAGCAGTTCTTC. Translation: CASSQEVSGPGRVEQFF.

J is TRBJ1-5 and V is TRBV7-8, with a tentative D call TRBD1 (5 bases). This CDR3 contains 16 residues. CDR1 and CDR2 from the germline V gene are SGHVS and FQNEAQ. V was trimmed by 1 base and J by 6 bases, leaving 16 bases between them. The CDR3 nucleotides are TGTGCCAGCAGCTTAGTCGGCGGCCAGGGAGGTCAGCCCCAGCATTTT. It yields the protein CASSLVGGQGGQPQHF.

V and J are TRBV5-4 and TRBJ2-1; D call uncertain. The CDR3 loop spans 13 amino acids. Trimming stripped 5 bases from V and 5 bases from J, with 11 bases between. The germline CDR1 and CDR2 sequences are SGHNT and YYREEE (reference sequence). CDR3 protein: CASSPPTDNEQFF. CDR3 DNA: TGTGCCAGCAGTCCTCCTACAGACAATGAGCAGTTCTTC.

This clonotype was counted between two and nine times. This rearrangement joins TRBV7-2 to TRBJ2-3; no clear D. V lost 1 base to trimming and J lost 3 bases, with 11 bases between them. Germline values: CDR1 SGHTA, CDR2 FQGNSA. The CDR3 is 15 amino acids. The CDR3 sequence: CASSLEQSRTDTQYF. DNA for the CDR3: TGTGCCAGCAGCTTAGAACAGTCGCGGACAGATACGCAGTATTTT.

Ten or more counts support this clonotype. The chain uses TRBV7-2 and TRBJ2-5; D gene unclear. The germline gives CDR1 SGHTA, CDR2 FQGNSA. The CDR3 covers 13 residues. V shed 2 bases and J shed 5 bases, with 9 bases lying between them. Here the CDR3 reads CASSLPTSETQYF. In DNA, the CDR3 is TGTGCCAGCAGCTTACCTACTTCTGAGACCCAGTACTTC.

V and J are TRBV20-1 and TRBJ2-1; D is ambiguous. The CDR3 covers 12 residues. V was shortened by 6 bases and J by 3 bases, with 9 bases between the two germline ends. Germline V gives CDR1 DFQATT, CDR2 SNEGSKA (reference sequence). The CDR3 region has the DNA TGCAGTGCGCCGCGACTCTACAATGAGCAGTTCTTC. Amino acid sequence: CSAPRLYNEQFF.

CDR3 in DNA: TGTGCCAGCAGCCCCAATGGGGGTAGCTACGAGCAGTACTTC. Its protein product is CASSPNGGSYEQYF. The V gene is TRBV11-2, the J gene TRBJ2-7; the D call may be TRBD1 or TRBD2 (5 bases each). Looked up from germline, CDR1 is SGHAT and CDR2 is FQNNGV. V lost 5 bases to trimming and J lost 3 bases, with 14 bases between them. CDR3 length: 14 amino acids.

This clonotype was found many times. This chain joins TRBV5-1 and TRBJ1-1; D might be TRBD1 (6 bases). The length of the CDR3 is 18 residues. Germline V lookup: CDR1 SGHRS, CDR2 YFSETQ. Deletions cut 4 bases from V and 0 bases from J, with 22 bases between. The CDR3 DNA follows: TGCGCCAGCAGCCCTGTTTCGCGGACAGATCCTATGAACACTGAAGCTTTCTTT. This translates into CASSPVSRTDPMNTEAFF. Variable domain in full (rest from reference TRBV5-1 and TRBJ1-1): KAGVTQTPRYLIKTRGQQVTLSCSPISGHRSVSWYQQTPGQGLQFLFEYFSETQRNKGNFPGRFSGRQFSNSRSEMNVSTLELGDSALYLCASSPVSRTDPMNTEAFFGQGTRLTVV.

This clonotype was seen repeatedly, ten times or more. This rearrangement joins TRBV5-1 to TRBJ2-6; D perhaps matches TRBD2 (6 bases). The CDR3 loop spans 16 amino acids. The ends were cut back, 0 bases at V and 3 bases at J, with 10 bases in the middle. CDR1 and CDR2 from the germline V gene are SGHRS and YFSETQ. The CDR3 DNA reads TGCGCCAGCAGCTTGGATCGGGGGAATGGGGCCAACGTCCTGACTTTC. It encodes CASSLDRGNGANVLTF.

In this sample, this clonotype turned up many times. The chain couples TRBV28 to TRBJ2-1, with D perhaps assigned TRBD1 or TRBD2 (5 bases each). The V gene lost 7 bases and the J gene lost 8 bases, with 18 bases spanning the gap. Germline CDR1 and CDR2: MDHEN and SYDVKM. The CDR3 covers 14 residues. The CDR3 bases are TGTGCCAGCATCGTCGGGGACCTTGGGGATGAGCAGTTCTTC. Translating gives CASIVGDLGDEQFF.

This clonotype was observed a single time. V usage is TRBV4-3 and J usage is TRBJ2-1; D call uncertain. The V and J ends lost 0 bases and 3 bases respectively, with 3 bases between them. The germline V gene has CDR1 LGHNA and CDR2 YSLEER. The CDR3 length is 13 residues. The CDR3 DNA reads TGCGCCAGCAGCCAAGATTACTACAATGAGCAGTTCTTC. It encodes CASSQDYYNEQFF.

This clonotype appeared a few times. V usage is TRBV9 and J usage is TRBJ2-1, with D perhaps TRBD2 (5 bases). V lost 0 bases, J lost 6 bases, and 10 bases lay in between. Germline V lookup: CDR1 SGDLS, CDR2 YYNGEE. The CDR3 extends over 14 amino acids. Here the CDR3 reads CASSVAGNSNEQFF. CDR3 bases: TGTGCCAGCAGCGTAGCCGGGAACAGCAATGAGCAGTTCTTC.

The J gene is TRBJ2-1, the V gene TRBV20-1; 8 bases match TRBD2. Germline V gives CDR1 DFQATT, CDR2 SNEGSKA (reference sequence). The CDR3 length is 15 residues. Trimming cost V 6 bases and J 2 bases; bases outside gene matches: 9. The CDR3 protein is CSAGQAGAAYNEQFF. The DNA for the CDR3 is TGCAGTGCCGGACAAGCGGGAGCGGCCTACAATGAGCAGTTCTTC.

Only a few counts were recorded for this clonotype. The J gene is TRBJ2-1, the V gene TRBV20-1; D is possibly TRBD1 or TRBD2 (5 bases each). With 5 bases removed from V and 7 bases from J, the gap between germline ends came to 18 bases. The V gene's germline CDR1 is DFQATT and CDR2 SNEGSKA (reference sequence). CDR3 length: 14 residues. The CDR3: CSAGRQPHVNEQFF. The CDR3 DNA follows: TGCAGTGCTGGGAGACAGCCCCATGTGAATGAGCAGTTCTTC.

The chain is built from TRBV27 and TRBJ2-7; 8 bases line up with TRBD1. The CDR3 contains 15 residues. J gave up 1 base and V 4 bases, and 6 bases lay outside the gene matches. Germline loops: CDR1 MNHEY, CDR2 SMNVEV (reference sequence). CDR3 region: CASSYYRGTSYEQYF. The CDR3, as DNA: TGTGCCAGCAGTTACTACAGGGGGACTTCCTACGAGCAGTACTTC.